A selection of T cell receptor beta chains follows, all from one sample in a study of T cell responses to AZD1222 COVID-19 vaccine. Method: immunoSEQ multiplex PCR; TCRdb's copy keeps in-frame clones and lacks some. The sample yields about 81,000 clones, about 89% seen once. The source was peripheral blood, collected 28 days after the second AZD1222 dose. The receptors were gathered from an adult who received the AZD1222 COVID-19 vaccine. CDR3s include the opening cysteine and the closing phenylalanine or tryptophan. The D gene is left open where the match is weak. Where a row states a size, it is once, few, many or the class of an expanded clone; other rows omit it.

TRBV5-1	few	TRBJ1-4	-	TGCGCCAGCAGCGCGACCGCGGATGAAAAACTGTTTTTT	CASSATADEKLFF
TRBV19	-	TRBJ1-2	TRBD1	TGTGCCAGTAGTTCAGGACAGGGATGGAACTATGGCTACACCTTC	CASSSGQGWNYGYTF
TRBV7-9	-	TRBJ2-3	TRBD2	TGTGCCAGCAGCTTGGGTCGGGGGGGCCGGTTGGGCACAGATACGCAGTATTTT	CASSLGRGGRLGTDTQYF
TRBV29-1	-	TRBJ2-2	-	TGCAGCGCCCGACAGGTCGCGAACACCGGGGAGCTGTTTTTT	CSARQVANTGELFF
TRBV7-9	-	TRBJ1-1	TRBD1	TGTGCCAGCAGCAAACCCTCAGGGGGTCGGAACACTGAAGCTTTCTTT	CASSKPSGGRNTEAFF
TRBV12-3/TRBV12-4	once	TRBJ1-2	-	TGTGCCAGCAGTCAGGACACTCTTGGAGGCTACACCTTC	CASSQDTLGGYTF
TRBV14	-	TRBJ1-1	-	TGTGCCAGCAGCCAAGACGGAGGTTTAGGACAGAACACTGAAGCTTTCTTT	CASSQDGGLGQNTEAFF
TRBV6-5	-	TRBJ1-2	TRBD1	TGTGCCAGCAGAGATCCCGGCAGGGGGACGGGTGGCTACACCTTC	CASRDPGRGTGGYTF
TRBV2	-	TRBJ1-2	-	TGTGCCAGCAGTGTCGACAGGCGTAACTATGGCTACACCTTC	CASSVDRRNYGYTF
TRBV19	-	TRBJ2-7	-	TGTGCCAGTAGTATTAAAGGTTTCTACGAGCAGTACTTC	CASSIKGFYEQYF
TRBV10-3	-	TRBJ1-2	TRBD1	TGTGCCATCAGTGAGTTCAGGGGGCTAGACCTTAACTATGGCTACACCTTC	CAISEFRGLDLNYGYTF
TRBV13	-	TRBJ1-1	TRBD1	TGTGCCAGCAGCTCCCTTCGGACAGGCTTGAACACTGAAGCTTTCTTT	CASSSLRTGLNTEAFF
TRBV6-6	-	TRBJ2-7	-	TGTGCCAGCAGCCAAAACCTGGACGAGCAGTACTTC	CASSQNLDEQYF
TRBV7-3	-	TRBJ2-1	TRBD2	TGTGCCAGCAGCGCGGGGGGTGAGCAGTTCTTC	CASSAGGEQFF
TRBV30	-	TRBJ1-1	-	TGTGCCTGGAGTGTAAGAGGATATAGGGACACTGAAGCTTTCTTT	CAWSVRGYRDTEAFF